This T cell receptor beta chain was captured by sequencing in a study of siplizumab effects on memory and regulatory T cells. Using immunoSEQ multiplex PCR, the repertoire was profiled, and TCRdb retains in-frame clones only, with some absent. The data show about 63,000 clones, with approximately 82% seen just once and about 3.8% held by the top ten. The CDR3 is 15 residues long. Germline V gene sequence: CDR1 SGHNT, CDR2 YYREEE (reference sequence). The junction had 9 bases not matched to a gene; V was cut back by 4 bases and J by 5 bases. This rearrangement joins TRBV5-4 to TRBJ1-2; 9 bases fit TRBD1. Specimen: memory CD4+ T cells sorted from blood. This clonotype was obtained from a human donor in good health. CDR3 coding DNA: TGTGCCAGCAGCCCCGCGTCGACAGGGGGATATGGCTACACCTTC. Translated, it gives CASSPASTGGYGYTF.